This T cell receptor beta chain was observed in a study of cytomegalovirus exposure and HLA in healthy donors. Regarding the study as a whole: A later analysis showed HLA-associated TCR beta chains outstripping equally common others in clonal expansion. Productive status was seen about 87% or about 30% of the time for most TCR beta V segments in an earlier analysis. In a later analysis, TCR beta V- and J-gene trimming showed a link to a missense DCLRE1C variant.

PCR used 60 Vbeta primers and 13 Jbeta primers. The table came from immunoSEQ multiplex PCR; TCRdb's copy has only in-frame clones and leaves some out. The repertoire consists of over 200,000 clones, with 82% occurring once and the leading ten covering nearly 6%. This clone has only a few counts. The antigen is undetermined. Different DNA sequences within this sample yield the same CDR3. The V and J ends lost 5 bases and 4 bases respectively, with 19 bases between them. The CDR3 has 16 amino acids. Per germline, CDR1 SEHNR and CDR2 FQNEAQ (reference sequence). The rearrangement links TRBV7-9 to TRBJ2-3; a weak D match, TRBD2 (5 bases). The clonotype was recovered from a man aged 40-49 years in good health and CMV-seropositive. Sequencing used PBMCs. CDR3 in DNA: TGTGCCAGCAGCCCACCTTCCCGGCTAGCTGCAGATACGCAGTATTTT. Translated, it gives CASSPPSRLAADTQYF. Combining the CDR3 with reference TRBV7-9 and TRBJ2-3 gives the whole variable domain DTGVSQNPRHKITKRGQNVTFRCDPISEHNRLYWYRQTLGQGPEFLTYFQNEAQLEKSRLLSDRFSAERPKGSFSTLEIQRTEQGDSAMYLCASSPPSRLAADTQYFGPGTRLTVL.